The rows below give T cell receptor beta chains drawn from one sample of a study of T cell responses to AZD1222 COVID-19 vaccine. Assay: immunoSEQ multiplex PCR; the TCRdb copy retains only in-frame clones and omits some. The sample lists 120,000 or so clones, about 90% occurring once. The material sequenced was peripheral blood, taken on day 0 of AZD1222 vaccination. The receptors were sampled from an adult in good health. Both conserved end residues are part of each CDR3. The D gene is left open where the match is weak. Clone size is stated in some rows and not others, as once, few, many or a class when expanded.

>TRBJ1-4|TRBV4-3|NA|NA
TGCGCCAGCAGCCAAGAAAGTTTAGCGACAGCTAATGAAAAACTGTTTTTT
CASSQESLATANEKLFF
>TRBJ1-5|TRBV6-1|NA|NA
TGTGCCAGCAGTGAAAATCGCATATACCAGCATTTT
CASSENRIYQHF
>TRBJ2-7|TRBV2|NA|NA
TGTGCCAGCAAGTTACAGGGCACCTACGAGCAGTACTTC
CASKLQGTYEQYF
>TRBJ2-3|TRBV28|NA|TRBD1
TGTGCCAGCAGTCGGGCAGGGGGCACTGATACGCAGTATTTT
CASSRAGGTDTQYF
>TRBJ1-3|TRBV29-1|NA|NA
TGCAGCGTCTCGCTGATAGATACGGGAAACACCATATATTTT
CSVSLIDTGNTIYF
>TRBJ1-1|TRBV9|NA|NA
TGTGCCAGCAGCGTAGGATTATTTACTGAAGCTTTCTTT
CASSVGLFTEAFF
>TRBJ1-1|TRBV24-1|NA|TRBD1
TGTGCCACCAGTGACCGACAGGGGAACACTGAAGCTTTCTTT
CATSDRQGNTEAFF
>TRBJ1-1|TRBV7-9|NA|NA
TGTGCCAGCAGCCCGACACCTGACGCTTTCTTT
CASSPTPDAFF
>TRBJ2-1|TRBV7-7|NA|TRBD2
TGTGCCAGCAGCGAGGGAGGGGCAGCCTACAATGAGCAGTTCTTC
CASSEGGAAYNEQFF
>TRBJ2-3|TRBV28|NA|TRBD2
TGTGCCAGCAGTATCGATGAGCGGGAGGCGGAAAGAATCACAGATACGCAGTATTTT
CASSIDEREAERITDTQYF
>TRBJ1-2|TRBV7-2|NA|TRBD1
TGTGCCAGCAGCTTGTACAGGGGAGGAAACTATGGCTACACCTTC
CASSLYRGGNYGYTF
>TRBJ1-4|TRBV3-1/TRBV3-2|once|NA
TGTGCCAGCAGCCAAGAAGGGTTTAATGAAAAACTGTTTTTT
CASSQEGFNEKLFF
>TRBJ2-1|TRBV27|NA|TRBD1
TGTGCCAGCAGTTTTGGGAAGGGACAGCCCTCCTACAATGAGCAGTTCTTC
CASSFGKGQPSYNEQFF
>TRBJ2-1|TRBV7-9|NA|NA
TGTGCCAGCAGCGAGGGGCCTAGCCGCTACAATGAGCAGTTCTTC
CASSEGPSRYNEQFF
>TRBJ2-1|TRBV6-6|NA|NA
TGTGCCAGCTCCGTTCAGGCCGCTAGGTTCGATGAGCAGTTCTTC
CASSVQAARFDEQFF
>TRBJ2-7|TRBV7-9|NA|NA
TGTGCCAGCAGCCTAGGGGGGCTCGAGCAGTACTTC
CASSLGGLEQYF
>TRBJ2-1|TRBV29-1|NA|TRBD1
TGCAGCGTTGATGGGACAGGGGGGGCAAACAATGAGCAGTTCTTC
CSVDGTGGANNEQFF
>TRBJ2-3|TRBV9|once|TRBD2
TGTGCCAGCAGCGCCCGGAGCGGGGGCACAGATACGCAGTATTTT
CASSARSGGTDTQYF
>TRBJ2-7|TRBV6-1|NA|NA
TGTGCCAGCAGTGAACAGGGTTTTATATCGAACGAGCAGTACTTC
CASSEQGFISNEQYF
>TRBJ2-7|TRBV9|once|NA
TGTGCCAGCAGCGTATGGAGTAGCGGTTCCTACGAGCAGTACTTC
CASSVWSSGSYEQYF
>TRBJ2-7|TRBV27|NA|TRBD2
TGTGCCAGCGGACTAGCGGGAGGTTCCTACGAGCAGTACTTC
CASGLAGGSYEQYF
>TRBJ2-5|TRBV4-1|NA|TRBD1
TGCGCCAGCAGCCTACAGGGGGCCGGAGAGACCCAGTACTTC
CASSLQGAGETQYF
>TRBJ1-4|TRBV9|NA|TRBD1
TGTGCCAGCAGCGCGTCCGGGACAGGCCACTCGGGCGATGAAAAACTGTTTTTT
CASSASGTGHSGDEKLFF
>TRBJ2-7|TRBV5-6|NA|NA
TGTGCCAGCAGCCGCAGGGGAGTAGTTTTGCGTTACGAGCAGTACTTC
CASSRRGVVLRYEQYF
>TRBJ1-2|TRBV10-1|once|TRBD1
TGCGCCAGCAGCTCCGGACAGGGGGTTCGCTATGGCTACACCTTC
CASSSGQGVRYGYTF
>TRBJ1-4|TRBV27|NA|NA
TGTGCCAGCAGTATGACTCGGGGAGGTGAAAAACTGTTTTTT
CASSMTRGGEKLFF
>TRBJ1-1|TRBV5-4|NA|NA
TGTGCCAGCAGCTCCCCAGGGGCCCGTGAAGCTTTCTTT
CASSSPGAREAFF
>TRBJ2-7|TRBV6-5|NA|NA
TGTGCCAGCAGTTACAGAGGGGATTCCTACGAGCAGTACTTC
CASSYRGDSYEQYF